This is a list of T cell receptor beta chains from one sample in a study of identical twins. One entry per CDR3 protein results from TCRdb running MiXCR on the 5' RACE reads. The table includes around 550,000 distinct CDR3 sequences, about 15% detected once. The data also belong to a second study, concerning yellow fever vaccine responses in identical twins.

The sequenced sample was CD4+ T cells sorted from blood. These receptors were collected from a woman aged 18 to 35 in good health. Each CDR3 is given with its conserved first and last residue. D genes are given only for firm matches. Only some rows state a clone size, as once, few, many or a class for expanded clones.

NA	TRBV20-1	14	NA	TRBJ2-3	CSARGQRFTDTQYF	TGCAGTGCTAGGGGACAACGTTTCACAGATACGCAGTATTTT
TRBD1	TRBV6-1	18	few	TRBJ2-6	CASRPWTGEHSGANVLTF	TGTGCCAGCCGTCCGTGGACAGGGGAGCACTCTGGGGCCAACGTCCTGACTTTC
TRBD2	TRBV6-5	17	few	TRBJ2-1	CASSYSRTSGGANEQFF	TGTGCCAGCAGTTACTCGAGGACTAGCGGGGGGGCAAATGAGCAGTTCTTC
NA	TRBV6-4	12	NA	TRBJ2-3	CASSDGGNTQYF	TGTGCCAGCAGTGACGGGGGAAATACGCAGTATTTT
NA	TRBV7-7	13	NA	TRBJ2-5	CASSPSNQETQYF	TGTGCCAGCAGCCCCAGCAACCAAGAGACCCAGTACTTC
NA	TRBV20-1	13	many	TRBJ2-5	CSCIGGSQETQYF	TGCAGTTGTATCGGTGGGAGCCAAGAGACCCAGTACTTC
NA	TRBV6-1	15	few	TRBJ2-6	CASRQGSSGANVLTF	TGTGCCAGCAGACAGGGTTCCTCTGGGGCCAACGTCCTGACTTTC
TRBD1	TRBV20-1	14	few	TRBJ1-5	CSARGDSFNQPQHF	TGCAGTGCTAGAGGGGACAGTTTCAATCAGCCCCAGCATTTT
NA	TRBV6-5	12	NA	TRBJ2-2	CASHNRDGELFF	TGTGCCAGCCATAACAGGGACGGGGAGCTGTTTTTT
NA	TRBV25-1	14	few	TRBJ1-1	CASSDPGGNTEAFF	TGTGCCAGCAGTGACCCTGGCGGGAACACTGAAGCTTTCTTT
NA	TRBV4-1	17	many	TRBJ1-5	CASSQDNDRSSSQPQHF	TGCGCCAGCAGCCAAGATAATGACCGCTCGTCGAGCCAGCCCCAGCATTTT
TRBD2	TRBV12-3/TRBV12-4	16	NA	TRBJ2-1	CASSPEGLAGLNEQFF	TGTGCCAGCAGTCCCGAGGGCCTAGCGGGCCTCAATGAGCAGTTCTTC
NA	TRBV7-9	14	many	TRBJ2-2	CASNLAPNTGELFF	TGTGCCAGCAACCTAGCGCCTAACACCGGGGAGCTGTTTTTT
NA	TRBV6-1	14	few	TRBJ1-1	CASTYRGVNTEAFF	TGTGCCAGCACGTACCGGGGGGTAAACACTGAAGCTTTCTTT
TRBD1	TRBV25-1	14	few	TRBJ2-5	CASTGQRIQETQYF	TGTGCCAGCACGGGACAGAGAATCCAAGAGACCCAGTACTTC
TRBD1	TRBV12-5	14	NA	TRBJ2-1	CASLGQGVSNEQFF	TGTGCTAGCCTCGGACAGGGGGTTTCTAATGAGCAGTTCTTC
NA	TRBV5-1	14	few	TRBJ2-1	CASSLGSFRNEQFF	TGCGCCAGCAGCTTGGGGTCGTTCCGGAATGAGCAGTTCTTC
TRBD2	TRBV12-3/TRBV12-4	15	NA	TRBJ2-5	CASSLGGRAHETQYF	TGTGCCAGCAGTTTAGGTGGGAGGGCCCATGAGACCCAGTACTTC
NA	TRBV2	14	few	TRBJ1-1	CASRGDSKHTEAFF	TGTGCCAGCAGGGGAGACAGCAAGCACACTGAAGCTTTCTTT
NA	TRBV3-1	15	few	TRBJ2-2	CASSLGGLRAGELFF	TGTGCCAGCAGCCTTGGAGGCTTACGTGCCGGGGAGCTGTTTTTT
TRBD2	TRBV5-1	16	few	TRBJ2-7	CASSSGLAGGSYEQYF	TGCGCCAGCAGCTCGGGACTAGCGGGAGGCAGTTACGAGCAGTACTTC
NA	TRBV6-5	11	few	TRBJ1-2	CASRRDYGYTF	TGTGCCAGCAGGCGGGACTATGGCTACACCTTC
TRBD1	TRBV5-1	15	few	TRBJ1-1	CASSPGQGGRHEAFF	TGCGCCAGCAGCCCGGGACAGGGAGGGAGGCATGAAGCTTTCTTT
NA	TRBV9	15	NA	TRBJ2-2	CASSVDSGATGELFF	TGTGCCAGCAGCGTAGATTCGGGGGCCACCGGGGAGCTGTTTTTT
NA	TRBV7-2	14	NA	TRBJ2-5	CASSPQGYKETQYF	TGTGCCAGCAGTCCACAGGGTTACAAAGAGACCCAGTACTTC
NA	TRBV3-1	17	NA	TRBJ2-1	CASSQDTWGEAGDEQFF	TGTGCCAGCAGCCAGGACACATGGGGGGAGGCTGGCGATGAGCAGTTCTTC
NA	TRBV12-3/TRBV12-4	13	many	TRBJ2-5	CASSLGVGGAQYF	TGTGCCAGCAGTTTAGGTGTCGGGGGAGCCCAGTACTTC
NA	TRBV12-3/TRBV12-4	13	once	TRBJ2-3	CVSSLVGGYTQYF	TGTGTCAGCAGTTTAGTAGGGGGATATACGCAGTATTTT
TRBD2	TRBV11-2	19	few	TRBJ2-6	CASSLVSLAGGSGANVLTF	TGTGCCAGCAGCCTCGTGAGCCTAGCGGGAGGGTCTGGGGCCAACGTCCTGACTTTC
TRBD1	TRBV24-1	17	few	TRBJ2-3	CATSGDRGLGHGDTQYF	TGTGCCACCAGTGGGGACAGGGGACTCGGGCATGGAGATACGCAGTATTTT
TRBD1	TRBV29-1	17	few	TRBJ2-2	CSVEARDRGISSGELFF	TGCAGCGTTGAAGCTAGGGACAGGGGGATTTCCTCCGGGGAGCTGTTTTTT
NA	TRBV28	18	few	TRBJ2-2	CASSTVRPGRKTTGELFF	TGTGCCAGCAGTACAGTCCGGCCCGGGCGGAAGACCACCGGGGAGCTGTTTTTT
NA	TRBV28	11	few	TRBJ2-7	CASSRVWEQYF	TGTGCCAGCAGCCGGGTTTGGGAGCAGTACTTC
NA	TRBV28	15	NA	TRBJ2-1	CASSTPRTSLNEQFF	TGTGCCAGCAGTACCCCCCGGACCTCCCTGAATGAGCAGTTCTTC
TRBD1	TRBV7-2	15	NA	TRBJ1-2	CASSLGLDRGIYYTF	TGTGCCAGCAGCTTAGGCCTGGACAGGGGAATATACTACACCTTC
NA	TRBV6-5	16	few	TRBJ2-1	CASSYSPSFLYNEQFF	TGTGCCAGCAGTTACTCACCCTCGTTCCTATACAATGAGCAGTTCTTC
NA	TRBV15	17	few	TRBJ2-7	CATSRASGKTTLGEQYF	TGTGCCACCAGCAGGGCTTCGGGGAAAACTACCCTGGGCGAGCAGTACTTC
NA	TRBV12-3/TRBV12-4	14	few	TRBJ2-2	CASTRVENTGELFF	TGTGCCAGCACCCGGGTGGAGAACACCGGGGAGCTGTTTTTT
TRBD1	TRBV5-1	16	NA	TRBJ2-7	CASSFSMGQGANEQYF	TGCGCCAGCAGCTTTTCTATGGGACAGGGGGCCAACGAGCAGTACTTC
TRBD2	TRBV6-1	20	few	TRBJ2-1	CASSEATGGRARTYDNEQFF	TGTGCCAGCAGTGAAGCAACGGGCGGGAGGGCCCGCACTTACGACAATGAGCAGTTCTTC
NA	TRBV9	11	few	TRBJ2-1	CASSEAGQSDF	TGTGCCAGCAGCGAGGCGGGACAGTCGGACTTC
TRBD1	TRBV20-1	13	NA	TRBJ1-5	CSAAQGGNQPQHF	TGCAGTGCTGCTCAGGGGGGCAATCAGCCCCAGCATTTT
TRBD2	TRBV20-1	15	many	TRBJ2-3	CSAPSGTSGTDTQYF	TGCAGTGCCCCTAGTGGGACTAGCGGCACAGATACGCAGTATTTT
NA	TRBV12-3/TRBV12-4	14	many	TRBJ2-7	CASTGVGVGYEQYF	TGTGCCAGCACCGGAGTAGGAGTTGGTTACGAGCAGTACTTC
NA	TRBV7-3	12	few	TRBJ2-1	CASSLSTLEQFF	TGTGCCAGCAGCTTAAGTACTCTTGAGCAGTTCTTC
NA	TRBV19	16	NA	TRBJ1-1	CASSISLGTLGPEAFF	TGTGCCAGTAGTATAAGTTTGGGGACACTAGGCCCTGAAGCTTTCTTT
NA	TRBV5-4	14	few	TRBJ2-1	CASSSGPQVKEQFF	TGTGCCAGCAGCTCCGGGCCTCAAGTTAAGGAGCAGTTCTTC